These 9 T cell receptor beta chains originate from one sample sequenced in a study of T-cell memory formation after mild COVID-19. One entry per CDR3 protein results from TCRdb running MiXCR on the 5' RACE reads. The sample holds a few hundred thousand distinct CDR3 sequences, 15% to 20% seen once. The sample taken for sequencing was PBMCs or a T cell subset sorted from them (not recorded which). These receptor sequences come from a man aged 18 to 29 who had mild COVID-19 (a few samples of this study predate the infection). Cell type and time point are not known.

At least ten counts were recorded for this clonotype. The chain carries TRBV6-2 or TRBV6-3 and TRBJ2-7, with 7 bases matching TRBD1. The germline gives CDR1 MNHEY, CDR2 SVGEGT. The V and J ends lost 0 bases and 6 bases, in that order; junction bases with no gene match: 8. The CDR3 has 15 residues. The CDR3 nucleotides read TGTGCCAGCAGTTACTCCCCTAAAGGGGGCATCGAGCAGTACGTC. The encoded protein is CASSYSPKGGIEQYV.

The chain links TRBV5-1 to TRBJ1-2; D may be TRBD1 (5 bases). Trimming cost V 1 base and J 0 bases, with 10 bases left between them. CDR1 is SGHRS, CDR2 YFSETQ, per germline. CDR3 length: 15 amino acids. Written as DNA, the CDR3 is TGCGCCAGCAGCTTGCTCTCAGGGACTAACTATGGCTACACCTTC. As protein: CASSLLSGTNYGYTF.

The chain is built from TRBV20-1 and TRBJ1-5, with 7 bases lining up with TRBD1. J was trimmed by 3 bases and V by 0 bases; bases with no gene match: 5. The CDR3 totals 15 residues. Germline CDR1 reads DFQATT; CDR2 reads SNEGSKA (reference sequence). CDR3: CSARDPGQPNQPQHF. In nucleotides, the CDR3 is TGCAGTGCTAGAGATCCGGGACAGCCCAATCAGCCCCAGCATTTT.

This clonotype has a handful of counts. The chain uses TRBV24-1 and TRBJ2-1, with TRBD2 matching 15 bases. The trim removed 3 bases at V and 7 bases at J, leaving 3 bases unmatched. The CDR3 consists of 16 residues. Germline CDR1 KGHDR, CDR2 SFDVKD. CDR3 coding DNA: TGTGCCACCAGTGATGGACTAGCGGGGGGGCGAAATGAGCAGTTCTTC. Translated, it gives CATSDGLAGGRNEQFF.

V and J are TRBV6-2 or TRBV6-3 and TRBJ2-3; 8 bases match TRBD2. The ends lost 7 bases at V and 3 bases at J; junction bases unmatched: 9. Germline V lookup: CDR1 MNHEY, CDR2 SVGEGT. CDR3 length: 15 residues. The CDR3 sequence is CASTPWASGTDTQYF. The DNA for the CDR3 is TGTGCCAGCACCCCGTGGGCTAGCGGGACAGATACGCAGTATTTT.

In this sample, this clonotype turned up a few times. The chain has TRBV11-2 and TRBJ1-4; tentatively, D is TRBD1 (6 bases). The germline V and J ends were trimmed by 5 bases and 8 bases, with 18 bases remaining between them. Germline-derived CDR1 and CDR2 are SGHAT and FQNNGV. This CDR3 has 15 amino acids. As DNA, the CDR3 is TGTGCCAGCAGCCGTACCAGGGGAATTAACGAAAAACTGTTTTTT. This sequence encodes CASSRTRGINEKLFF.

This clonotype was seen a handful of times. This chain joins TRBV14 and TRBJ2-1; 11 bases fit TRBD2. CDR3 length: 15 residues. With 3 bases clipped from V and 5 bases from J, the junction kept 3 bases outside the gene matches. Germline V CDR1 and CDR2: SGHDN, FVKESK. The CDR3 reads CASSQTSGVNNEQFF. The CDR3 DNA reads TGTGCCAGCAGCCAGACTAGCGGGGTCAACAATGAGCAGTTCTTC.

The chain employs TRBV4-1 and TRBJ2-5; TRBD1 matches 10 bases. CDR1 and CDR2 (germline): MGHRA, YSYEKL. The CDR3 spans 15 residues. V lost 1 base, J lost 5 bases, and 4 bases stayed unmatched. This chain's CDR3 is CASSQVRDRGETQYF. CDR3 DNA sequence: TGCGCCAGCAGCCAAGTGCGGGACAGGGGCGAGACCCAGTACTTC.

This clonotype was seen more than once but under ten times. CDR3 residues: CASSEFGGTEAFF. CDR3 in DNA: TGTGCCAGCAGTGAGTTTGGGGGAACTGAAGCTTTCTTT. This sequence joins TRBV2 and TRBJ1-1; a possible D gene is TRBD1 (5 bases). The length of the CDR3 is 13 residues. Germline CDR1 and CDR2: SNHLY and FYNNEI. Deletions cut 3 bases from V and 5 bases from J, with 10 bases between. The full variable domain, in which reference TRBV2 and TRBJ1-1 provide the parts outside the CDR3, is EPEVTQTPSHQVTQMGQEVILRCVPISNHLYFYWYRQILGQKVEFLVSFYNNEISEKSEIFDDQFSVERPDGSNFTLKIRSTKLEDSAMYFCASSEFGGTEAFFGQGTRLTVV.